The sequence of this T cell receptor (beta chain) was determined in a study of blood T cell repertoires in COVID-19. Study information: Specimens from acute and convalescent COVID-19 originated in the United States, Italy and Spain. PBMCs, B-cell-depleted T cells, or T cells were the source of the cDNA or gDNA that made up the material.

The CDR3 loop spans 14 amino acids. Trimming stripped 2 bases from V and 3 bases from J, with 10 bases between. Germline assignment: CDR1 MNHEY and CDR2 SVGAGI. Authors' analysis steps: For nucleated cells, counts were estimated from reference gene primer amplification. The data were produced by immunoSEQ multiplex PCR, yet TCRdb's version contains in-frame clones alone and is incomplete. Clone size and V and J calls were adopted from that table, with D and trimming inferred from the DNA. This table has around 320,000 clones, about nine tenths appearing once. This chain joins TRBV6-5 and TRBJ1-1, with D tentatively TRBD1 (6 bases). What was sequenced was peripheral blood. This sequence was found in a woman aged 25 to 39 with COVID-19, enrolled during active disease. DNA of the CDR3: TGTGCCAGCAGTTACGACAGGACGTACACTGAAGCTTTCTTT. This sequence encodes CASSYDRTYTEAFF.